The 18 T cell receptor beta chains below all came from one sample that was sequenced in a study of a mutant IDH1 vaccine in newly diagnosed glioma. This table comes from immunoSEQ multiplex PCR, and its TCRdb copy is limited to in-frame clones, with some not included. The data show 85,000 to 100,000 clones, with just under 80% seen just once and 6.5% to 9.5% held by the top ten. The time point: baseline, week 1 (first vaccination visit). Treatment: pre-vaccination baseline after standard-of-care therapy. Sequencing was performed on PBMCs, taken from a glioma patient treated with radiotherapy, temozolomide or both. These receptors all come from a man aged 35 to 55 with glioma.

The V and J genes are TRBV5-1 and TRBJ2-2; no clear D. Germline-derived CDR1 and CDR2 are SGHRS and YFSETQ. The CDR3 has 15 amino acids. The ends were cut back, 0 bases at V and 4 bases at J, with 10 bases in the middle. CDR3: CASSLVDPGTGELFF. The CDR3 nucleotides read TGCGCCAGCAGCTTGGTGGATCCTGGCACCGGGGAGCTGTTTTTT.

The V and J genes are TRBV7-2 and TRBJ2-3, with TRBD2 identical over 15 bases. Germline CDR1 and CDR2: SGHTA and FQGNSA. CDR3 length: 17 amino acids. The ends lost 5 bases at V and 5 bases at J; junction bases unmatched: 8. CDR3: CASSPRTSGRGRDTQYF. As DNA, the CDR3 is TGTGCCAGCAGCCCAAGGACTAGCGGGAGGGGAAGAGATACGCAGTATTTT.

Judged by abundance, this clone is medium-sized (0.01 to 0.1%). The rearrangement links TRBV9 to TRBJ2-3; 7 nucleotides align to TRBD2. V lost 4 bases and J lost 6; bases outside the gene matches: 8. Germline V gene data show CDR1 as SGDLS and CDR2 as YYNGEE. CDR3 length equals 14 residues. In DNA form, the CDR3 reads TGTGCCAGCAGCTTAAGCGGGAAGTTGGATACGCAGTATTTT. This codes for CASSLSGKLDTQYF. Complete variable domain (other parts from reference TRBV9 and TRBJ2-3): DSGVTQTPKHLITATGQRVTLRCSPRSGDLSVYWYQQSLDQGLQFLIQYYNGEERAKGNILERFSAQQFPDLHSELNLSSLELGDSALYFCASSLSGKLDTQYFGPGTRLTVL.

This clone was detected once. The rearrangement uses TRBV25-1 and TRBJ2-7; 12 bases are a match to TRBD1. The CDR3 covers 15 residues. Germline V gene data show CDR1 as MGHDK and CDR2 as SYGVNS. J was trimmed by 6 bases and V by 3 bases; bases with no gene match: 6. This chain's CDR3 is CASSDGDRGRREQYF. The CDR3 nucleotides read TGTGCCAGCAGTGATGGGGACAGGGGGCGTCGCGAGCAGTACTTC.

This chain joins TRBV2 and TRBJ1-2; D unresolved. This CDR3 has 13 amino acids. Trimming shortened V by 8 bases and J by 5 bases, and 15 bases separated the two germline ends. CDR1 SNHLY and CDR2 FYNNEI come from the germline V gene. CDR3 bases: TGTGCCAGCGCTTTCGTGGCGGGATATGGCTACACCTTC. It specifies CASAFVAGYGYTF. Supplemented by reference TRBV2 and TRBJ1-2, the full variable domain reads EPEVTQTPSHQVTQMGQEVILRCVPISNHLYFYWYRQILGQKVEFLVSFYNNEISEKSEIFDDQFSVERPDGSNFTLKIRSTKLEDSAMYFCASAFVAGYGYTFGSGTRLTVV.

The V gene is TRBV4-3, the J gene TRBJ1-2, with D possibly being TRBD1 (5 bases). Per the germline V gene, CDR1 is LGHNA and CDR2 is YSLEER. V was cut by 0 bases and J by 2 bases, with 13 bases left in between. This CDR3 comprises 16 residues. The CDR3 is CASSQDWLTANYGYTF. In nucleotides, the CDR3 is TGCGCCAGCAGCCAAGATTGGTTGACAGCGAACTATGGCTACACCTTC.

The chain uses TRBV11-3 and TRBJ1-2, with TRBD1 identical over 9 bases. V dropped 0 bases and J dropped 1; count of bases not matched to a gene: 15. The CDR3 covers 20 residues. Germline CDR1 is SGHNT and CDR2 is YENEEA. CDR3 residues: CASSLDHGTGPRPLNYGYTF. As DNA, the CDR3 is TGTGCCAGCAGCTTAGATCACGGGACAGGGCCTCGACCGCTTAACTATGGCTACACCTTC.

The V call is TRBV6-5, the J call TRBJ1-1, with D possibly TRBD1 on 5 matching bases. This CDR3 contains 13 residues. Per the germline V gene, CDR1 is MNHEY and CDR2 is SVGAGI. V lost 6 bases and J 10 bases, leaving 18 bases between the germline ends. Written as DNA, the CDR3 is TGTGCCAGCAGCCCCTGGGCAGCCACAGGAGCTTTCTTT. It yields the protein CASSPWAATGAFF.

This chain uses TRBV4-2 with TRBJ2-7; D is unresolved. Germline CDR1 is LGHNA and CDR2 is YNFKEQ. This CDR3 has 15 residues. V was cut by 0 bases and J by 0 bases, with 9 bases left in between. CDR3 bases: TGTGCCAGCAGCCAAGAGTGGGGTGGCTCCTACGAGCAGTACTTC. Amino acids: CASSQEWGGSYEQYF.

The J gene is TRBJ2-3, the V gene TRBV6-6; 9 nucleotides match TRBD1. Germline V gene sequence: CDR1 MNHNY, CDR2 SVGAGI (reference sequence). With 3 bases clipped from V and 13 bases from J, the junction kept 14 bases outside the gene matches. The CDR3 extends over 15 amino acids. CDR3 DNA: TGTGCCAGCAGTTATGTCGGGACAGGGAAAGGTAATGAGTATTTT. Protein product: CASSYVGTGKGNEYF.

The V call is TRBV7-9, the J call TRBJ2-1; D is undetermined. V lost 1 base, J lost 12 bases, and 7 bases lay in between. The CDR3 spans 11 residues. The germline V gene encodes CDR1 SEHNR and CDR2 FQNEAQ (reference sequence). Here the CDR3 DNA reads TGTGCCAGCAGCTTAGGCCTCTGGCAGTTCTTC. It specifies CASSLGLWQFF.

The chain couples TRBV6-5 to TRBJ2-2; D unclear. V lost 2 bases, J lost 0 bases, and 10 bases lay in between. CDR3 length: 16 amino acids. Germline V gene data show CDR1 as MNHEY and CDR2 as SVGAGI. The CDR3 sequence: CASSYNDISNTGELFF. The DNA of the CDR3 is TGTGCCAGCAGTTACAATGACATTTCGAACACCGGGGAGCTGTTTTTT.

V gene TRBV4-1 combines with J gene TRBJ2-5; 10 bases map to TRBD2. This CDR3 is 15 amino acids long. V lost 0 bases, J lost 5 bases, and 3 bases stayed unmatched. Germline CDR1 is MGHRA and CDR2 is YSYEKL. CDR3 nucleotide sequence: TGCGCCAGCAGCCAAGATTTAGCGGGGGGCGAGACCCAGTACTTC. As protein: CASSQDLAGGETQYF.

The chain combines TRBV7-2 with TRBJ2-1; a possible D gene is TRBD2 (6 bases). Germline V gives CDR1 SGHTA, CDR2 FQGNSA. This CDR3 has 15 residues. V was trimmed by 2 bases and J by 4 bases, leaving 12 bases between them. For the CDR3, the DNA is TGTGCCAGCAGCTTACTGCGCGGGGCATACAATGAGCAGTTCTTC. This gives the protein CASSLLRGAYNEQFF.

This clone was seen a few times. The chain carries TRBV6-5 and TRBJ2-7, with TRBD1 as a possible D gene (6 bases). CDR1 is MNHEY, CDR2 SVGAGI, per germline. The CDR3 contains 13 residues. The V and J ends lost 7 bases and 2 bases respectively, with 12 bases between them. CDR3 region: CASTPTGTYEQYF. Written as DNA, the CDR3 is TGTGCCAGCACCCCGACAGGTACCTACGAGCAGTACTTC.

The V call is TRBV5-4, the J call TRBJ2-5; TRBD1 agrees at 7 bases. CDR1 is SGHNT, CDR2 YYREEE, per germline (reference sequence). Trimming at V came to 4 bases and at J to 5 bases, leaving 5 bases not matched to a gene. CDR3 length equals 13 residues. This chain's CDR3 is CASSPGQKETQYF. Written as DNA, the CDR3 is TGTGCCAGCAGCCCGGGACAGAAGGAGACCCAGTACTTC.

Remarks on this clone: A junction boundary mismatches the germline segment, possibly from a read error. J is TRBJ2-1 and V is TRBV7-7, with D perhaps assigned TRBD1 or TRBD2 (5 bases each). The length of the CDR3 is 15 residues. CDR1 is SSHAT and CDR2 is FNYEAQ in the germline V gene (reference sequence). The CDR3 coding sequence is TGTGCTAGCAGCTTAAATAGAGGGACCTTCGGTGAGCAGTTCTTC. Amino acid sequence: CASSLNRGTFGEQFF. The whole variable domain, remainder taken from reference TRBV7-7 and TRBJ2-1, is GAGVSQSPRYKVTKRGQDVTLRCDPISSHATLYWYQQALGQGPEFLTYFNYEAQPDKSGLPSDRFSAERPEGSISTLTIQRTEQRDSAMYRCASSLNRGTFGEQFFGPGTRLTVL.

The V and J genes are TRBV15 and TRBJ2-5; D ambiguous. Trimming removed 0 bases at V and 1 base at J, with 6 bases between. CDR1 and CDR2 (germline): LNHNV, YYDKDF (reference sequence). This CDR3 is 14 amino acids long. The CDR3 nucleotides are TGTGCCACCAGCAGAGATCTCAGCCAAGAGACCCAGTACTTC. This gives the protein CATSRDLSQETQYF.